Listed below are T cell receptor beta chains from one sample, sequenced in a study of T cells after yellow fever vaccination. One entry per CDR3 protein, called by TCRdb with MiXCR from the 5' RACE reads. The sample records more than 350,000 distinct CDR3 sequences, around 10% being singletons. This material consisted of PBMCs, taken on the day of the first yellow fever vaccination. Receptors were obtained from a man younger than 35 who received the YFV17D yellow fever vaccine. The conserved cysteine and the conserved F or W are not part of the CDR3 here. A D gene is named only where the DNA matches it firmly. Not every row has a clone size; where given, it reads once, few, many or a size class.

cdr3_aa d_call v_call clone_size
ASSLFAGLTGSEQY . TRBV7-3 few
AITSTVNTEAF . TRBV10-3 few
SARKGGQEVYGYT . TRBV20-1 few
ASSQLGRTAGGRETQY TRBD2 TRBV4-2 .
ASKVSRLSYNEQF . TRBV6-1 many
ASSLVASGGEQY TRBD2 TRBV7-2 few
ASSQYNSPLH . TRBV3-1 many
ASSFPGSNYGYT . TRBV5-1 .
ATETGPSEVEQF . TRBV10-3 .
SVRDKANQPQH . TRBV29-1 few
ASSIRWNEQF . TRBV9 many